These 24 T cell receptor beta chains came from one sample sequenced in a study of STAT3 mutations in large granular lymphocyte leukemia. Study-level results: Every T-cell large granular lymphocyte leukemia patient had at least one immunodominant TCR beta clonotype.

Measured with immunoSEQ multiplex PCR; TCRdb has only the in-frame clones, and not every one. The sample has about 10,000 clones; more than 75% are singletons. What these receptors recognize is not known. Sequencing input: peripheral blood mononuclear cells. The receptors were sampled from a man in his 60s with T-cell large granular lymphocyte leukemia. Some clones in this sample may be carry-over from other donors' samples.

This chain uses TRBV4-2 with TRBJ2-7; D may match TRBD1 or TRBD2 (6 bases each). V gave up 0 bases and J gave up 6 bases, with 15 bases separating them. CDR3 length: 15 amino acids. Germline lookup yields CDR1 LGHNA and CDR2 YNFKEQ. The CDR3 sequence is CASSQEGGWEIEQYF. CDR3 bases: TGTGCCAGCAGCCAAGAAGGGGGGTGGGAGATCGAGCAGTACTTC.

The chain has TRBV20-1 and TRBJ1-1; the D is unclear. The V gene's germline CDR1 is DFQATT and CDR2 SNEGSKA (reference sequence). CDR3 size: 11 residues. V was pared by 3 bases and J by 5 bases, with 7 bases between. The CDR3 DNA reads TGCAGTGCTAGTTACGGGACTGAAGCTTTCTTT. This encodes CSASYGTEAFF.

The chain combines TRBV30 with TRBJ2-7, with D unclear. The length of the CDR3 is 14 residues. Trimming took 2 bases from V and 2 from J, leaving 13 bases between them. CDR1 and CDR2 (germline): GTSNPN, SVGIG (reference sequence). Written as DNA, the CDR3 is TGTGCCTGGAGTCCCAAAGGGATGCCCTACGAGCAGTACTTC. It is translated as CAWSPKGMPYEQYF.

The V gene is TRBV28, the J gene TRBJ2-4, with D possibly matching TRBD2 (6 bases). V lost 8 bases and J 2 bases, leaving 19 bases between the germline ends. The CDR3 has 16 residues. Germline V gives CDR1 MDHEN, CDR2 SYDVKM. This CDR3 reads CASAGGSAGTKNIQYF. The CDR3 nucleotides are TGTGCCAGCGCTGGGGGATCCGCGGGAACCAAAAACATTCAGTACTTC.

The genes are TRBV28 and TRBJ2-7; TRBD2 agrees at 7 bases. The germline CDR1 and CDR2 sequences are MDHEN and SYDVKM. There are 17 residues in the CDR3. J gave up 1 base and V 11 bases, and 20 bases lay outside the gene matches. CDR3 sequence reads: CAVGGLSLLVGSYEQYF. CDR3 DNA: TGTGCCGTCGGGGGGTTGTCTCTACTTGTGGGGTCCTACGAGCAGTACTTC.

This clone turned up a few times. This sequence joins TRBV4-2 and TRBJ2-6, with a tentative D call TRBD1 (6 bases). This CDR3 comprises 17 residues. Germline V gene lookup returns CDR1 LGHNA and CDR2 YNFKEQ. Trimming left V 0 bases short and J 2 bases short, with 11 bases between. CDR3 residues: CASSQEVAGAGANVLTF. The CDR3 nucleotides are TGTGCCAGCAGCCAAGAAGTTGCAGGGGCTGGGGCCAACGTCCTGACTTTC.

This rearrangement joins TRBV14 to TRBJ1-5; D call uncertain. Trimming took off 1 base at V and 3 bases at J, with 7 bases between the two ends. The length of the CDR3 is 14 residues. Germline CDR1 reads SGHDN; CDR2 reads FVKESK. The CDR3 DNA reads TGTGCCAGCAGCCAAGTCGGGTTCAATCAGCCCCAGCATTTT. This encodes CASSQVGFNQPQHF.

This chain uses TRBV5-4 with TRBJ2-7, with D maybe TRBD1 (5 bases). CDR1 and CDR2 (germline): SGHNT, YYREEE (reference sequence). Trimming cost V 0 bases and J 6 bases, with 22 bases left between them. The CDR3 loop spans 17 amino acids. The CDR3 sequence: CASSLGGLQGPLGEQYF. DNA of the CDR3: TGTGCCAGCAGCTTGGGTGGGCTCCAGGGCCCTCTCGGCGAGCAGTACTTC.

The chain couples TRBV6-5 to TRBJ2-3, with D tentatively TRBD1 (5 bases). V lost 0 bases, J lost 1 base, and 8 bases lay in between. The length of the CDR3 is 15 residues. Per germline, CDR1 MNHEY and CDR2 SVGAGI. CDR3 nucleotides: TGTGCCAGCAGTTACTCTGGGGCCGGCACAGATACGCAGTATTTT. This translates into CASSYSGAGTDTQYF.

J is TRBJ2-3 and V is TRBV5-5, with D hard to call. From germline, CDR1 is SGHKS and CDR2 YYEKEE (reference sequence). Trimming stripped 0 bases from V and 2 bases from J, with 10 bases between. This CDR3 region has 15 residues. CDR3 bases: TGTGCCAGCAGCTTGGTAGGCATTTCCACAGATACGCAGTATTTT. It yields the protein CASSLVGISTDTQYF.

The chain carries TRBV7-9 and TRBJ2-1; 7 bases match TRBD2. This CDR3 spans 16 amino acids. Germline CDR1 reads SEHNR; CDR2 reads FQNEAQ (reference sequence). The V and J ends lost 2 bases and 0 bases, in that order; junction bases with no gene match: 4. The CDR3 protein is CASSLSLAASYNEQFF. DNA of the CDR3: TGTGCCAGCAGCTTATCCCTAGCGGCCTCCTACAATGAGCAGTTCTTC. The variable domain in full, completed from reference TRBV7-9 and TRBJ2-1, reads DTGVSQNPRHKITKRGQNVTFRCDPISEHNRLYWYRQTLGQGPEFLTYFQNEAQLEKSRLLSDRFSAERPKGSFSTLEIQRTEQGDSAMYLCASSLSLAASYNEQFFGPGTRLTVL.

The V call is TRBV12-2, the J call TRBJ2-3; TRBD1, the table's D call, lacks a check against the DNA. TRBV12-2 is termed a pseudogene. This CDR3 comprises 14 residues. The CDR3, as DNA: TGTGCAAGTCGCTTAGCGGCCTTCACAGATACGCAGTATTTT. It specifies CASRLAAFTDTQYF.

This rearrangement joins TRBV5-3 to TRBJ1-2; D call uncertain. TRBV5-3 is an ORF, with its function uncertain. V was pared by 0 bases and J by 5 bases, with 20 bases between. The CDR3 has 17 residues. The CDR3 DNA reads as TGTGCCAGAAGCTTGGTTCATCAGGCAGCTAGTGGTTATGGCTACACCTTC. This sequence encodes CARSLVHQAASGYGYTF.

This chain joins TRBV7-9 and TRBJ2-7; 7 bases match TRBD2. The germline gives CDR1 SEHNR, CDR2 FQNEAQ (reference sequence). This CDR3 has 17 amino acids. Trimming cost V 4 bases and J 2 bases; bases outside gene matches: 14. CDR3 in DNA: TGTGCCAGCAGCTCAACCGACTCCAGCGGGATCACCTACGAGCAGTACTTC. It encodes CASSSTDSSGITYEQYF.

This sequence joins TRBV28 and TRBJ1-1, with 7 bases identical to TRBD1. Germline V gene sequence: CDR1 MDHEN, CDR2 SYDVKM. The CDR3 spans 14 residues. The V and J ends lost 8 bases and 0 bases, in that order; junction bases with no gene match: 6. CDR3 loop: CASGEGALNTEAFF. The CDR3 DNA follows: TGTGCCAGCGGGGAGGGGGCCCTGAACACTGAAGCTTTCTTT.

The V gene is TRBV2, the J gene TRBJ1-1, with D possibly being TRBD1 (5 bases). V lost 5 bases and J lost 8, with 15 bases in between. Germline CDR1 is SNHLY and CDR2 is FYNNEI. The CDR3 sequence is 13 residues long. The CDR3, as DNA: TGTGCCAGCAGTCGACAGCTACGGGCGGAAGCTTTCTTT. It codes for CASSRQLRAEAFF.

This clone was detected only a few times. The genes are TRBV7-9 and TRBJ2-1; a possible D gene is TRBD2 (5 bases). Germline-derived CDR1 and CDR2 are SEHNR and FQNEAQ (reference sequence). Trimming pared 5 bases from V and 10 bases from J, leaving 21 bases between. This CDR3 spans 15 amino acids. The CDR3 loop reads CASSPLLLEGMEQFF. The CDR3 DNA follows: TGTGCCAGCAGCCCACTCCTACTTGAGGGAATGGAGCAGTTCTTC. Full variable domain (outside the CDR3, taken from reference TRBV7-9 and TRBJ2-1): DTGVSQNPRHKITKRGQNVTFRCDPISEHNRLYWYRQTLGQGPEFLTYFQNEAQLEKSRLLSDRFSAERPKGSFSTLEIQRTEQGDSAMYLCASSPLLLEGMEQFFGPGTRLTVL.

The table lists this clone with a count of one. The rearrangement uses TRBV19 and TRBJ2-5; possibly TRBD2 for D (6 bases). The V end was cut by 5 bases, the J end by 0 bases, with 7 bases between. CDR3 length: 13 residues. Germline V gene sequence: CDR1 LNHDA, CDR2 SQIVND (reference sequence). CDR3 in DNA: TGTGCCAGTAGTCGGGACTACCAAGAGACCCAGTACTTC. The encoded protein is CASSRDYQETQYF.

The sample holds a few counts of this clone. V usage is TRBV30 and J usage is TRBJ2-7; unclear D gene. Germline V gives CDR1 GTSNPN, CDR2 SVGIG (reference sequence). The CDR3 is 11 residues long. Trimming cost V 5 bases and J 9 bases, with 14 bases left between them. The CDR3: CAWGRLQGQYF. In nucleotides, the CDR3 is TGTGCCTGGGGGCGGCTCCAAGGGCAGTACTTC.

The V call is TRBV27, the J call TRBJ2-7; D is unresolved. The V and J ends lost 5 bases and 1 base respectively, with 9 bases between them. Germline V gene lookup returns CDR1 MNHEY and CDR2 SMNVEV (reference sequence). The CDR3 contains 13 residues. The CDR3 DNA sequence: TGTGCCAGCAGTCCCCGGGTTTCCTACGAGCAGTACTTC. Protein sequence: CASSPRVSYEQYF.

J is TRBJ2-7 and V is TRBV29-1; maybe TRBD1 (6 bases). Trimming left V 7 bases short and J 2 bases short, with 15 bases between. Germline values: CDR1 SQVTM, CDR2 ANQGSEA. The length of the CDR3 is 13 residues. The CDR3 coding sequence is TGCAGCGCTTCCACGGACAGAGCCTACGAGCAGTACTTC. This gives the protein CSASTDRAYEQYF.

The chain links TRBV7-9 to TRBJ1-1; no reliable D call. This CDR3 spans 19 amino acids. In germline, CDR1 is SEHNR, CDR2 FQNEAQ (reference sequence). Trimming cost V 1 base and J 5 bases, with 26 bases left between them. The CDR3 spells CASSLGHLTGNRIKTEAFF. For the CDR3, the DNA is TGTGCCAGCAGCTTAGGCCATCTGACGGGGAATCGGATCAAAACTGAAGCTTTCTTT.

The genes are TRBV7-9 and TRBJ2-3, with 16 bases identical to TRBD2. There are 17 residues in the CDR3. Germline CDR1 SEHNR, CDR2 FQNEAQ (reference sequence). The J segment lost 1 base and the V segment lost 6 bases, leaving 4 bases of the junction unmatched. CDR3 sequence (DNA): TGTGCCAGCAGGGGGACTAGCGGGAGGGCTGGCACAGATACGCAGTATTTT. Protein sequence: CASRGTSGRAGTDTQYF. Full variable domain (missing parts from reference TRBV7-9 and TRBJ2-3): DTGVSQNPRHKITKRGQNVTFRCDPISEHNRLYWYRQTLGQGPEFLTYFQNEAQLEKSRLLSDRFSAERPKGSFSTLEIQRTEQGDSAMYLCASRGTSGRAGTDTQYFGPGTRLTVL.

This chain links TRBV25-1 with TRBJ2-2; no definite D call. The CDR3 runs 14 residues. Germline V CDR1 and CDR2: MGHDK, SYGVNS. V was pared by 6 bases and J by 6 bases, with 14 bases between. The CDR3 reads CASSLVGGSGELFF. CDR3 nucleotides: TGTGCCAGCAGCCTAGTAGGCGGTTCCGGGGAGCTGTTTTTT. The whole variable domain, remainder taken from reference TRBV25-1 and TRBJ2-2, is EADIYQTPRYLVIGTGKKITLECSQTMGHDKMYWYQQDPGMELHLIHYSYGVNSTEKGDLSSESTVSRIRTEHFPLTLESARPSHTSQYLCASSLVGGSGELFFGEGSRLTVL.